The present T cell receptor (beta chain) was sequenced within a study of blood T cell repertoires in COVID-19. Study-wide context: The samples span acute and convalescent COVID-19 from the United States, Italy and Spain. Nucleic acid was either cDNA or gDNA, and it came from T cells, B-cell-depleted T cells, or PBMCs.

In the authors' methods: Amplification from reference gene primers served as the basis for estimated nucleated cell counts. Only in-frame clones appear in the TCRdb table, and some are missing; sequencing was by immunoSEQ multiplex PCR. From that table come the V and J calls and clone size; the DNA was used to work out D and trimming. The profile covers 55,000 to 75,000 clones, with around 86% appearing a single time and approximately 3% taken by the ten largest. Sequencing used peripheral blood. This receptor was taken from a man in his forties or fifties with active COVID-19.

CDR3 coding DNA: TGCGCCAGCAGCCAAGCGGCGACTAGCACTGAAGCTTTCTTT. Translation: CASSQAATSTEAFF. V gene TRBV4-1 combines with J gene TRBJ1-1, with D uncertain. The CDR3 length is 14 residues. The germline gives CDR1 MGHRA, CDR2 YSYEKL. The V end lost 1 base, the J end lost 4 bases, and 10 bases lay between the germline ends.